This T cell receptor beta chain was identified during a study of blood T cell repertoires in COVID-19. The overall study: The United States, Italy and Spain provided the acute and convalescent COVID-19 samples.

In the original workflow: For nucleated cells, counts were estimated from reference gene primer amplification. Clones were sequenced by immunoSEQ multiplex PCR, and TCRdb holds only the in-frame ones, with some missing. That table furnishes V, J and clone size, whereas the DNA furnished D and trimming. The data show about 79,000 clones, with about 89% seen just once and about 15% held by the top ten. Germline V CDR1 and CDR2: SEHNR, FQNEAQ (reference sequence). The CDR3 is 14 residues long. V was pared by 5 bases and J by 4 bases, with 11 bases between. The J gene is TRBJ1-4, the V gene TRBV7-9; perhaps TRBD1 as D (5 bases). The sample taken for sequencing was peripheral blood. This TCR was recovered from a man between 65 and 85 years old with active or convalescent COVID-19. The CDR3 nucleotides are TGTGCCAGCAGCCTAGGACACCTTAATGAAAAACTGTTTTTT. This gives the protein CASSLGHLNEKLFF.